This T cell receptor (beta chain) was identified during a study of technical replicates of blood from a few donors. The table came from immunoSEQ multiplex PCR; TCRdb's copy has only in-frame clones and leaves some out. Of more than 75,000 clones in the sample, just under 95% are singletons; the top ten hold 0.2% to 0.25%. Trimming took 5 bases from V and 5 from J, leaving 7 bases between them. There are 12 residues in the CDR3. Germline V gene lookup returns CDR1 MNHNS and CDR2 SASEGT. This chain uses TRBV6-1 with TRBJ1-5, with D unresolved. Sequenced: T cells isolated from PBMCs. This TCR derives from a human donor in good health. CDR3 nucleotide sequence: TGTGCCAGCAGTTGGGAGGATCAGCCCCAGCATTTT. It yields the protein CASSWEDQPQHF.